This T cell receptor (beta chain) is drawn from a study of T-cell memory formation after mild COVID-19. Study results and limitations: A second wave of clones peaked on day 37, and their SARS-CoV-2 specificity went unconfirmed. Detection of some responders pre-infection suggested pre-existing cross-reactive memory T cells participated. While clones contracting from day 15 to 85 were balanced between CD4 and CD8, later expanders leaned CD4+.

Germline CDR1 and CDR2: KGHSH and LQKENI. The CDR3 contains 17 residues. The junction had 17 bases not matched to a gene; V was cut back by 5 bases and J by 7 bases. The 5'RACE method, run with constant-segment primers, produced TCR alpha and TCR beta cDNA libraries (carrying sample barcodes and UMIs). One entry per CDR3 protein results from TCRdb running MiXCR on the 5' RACE reads. The repertoire holds a few hundred thousand distinct CDR3 sequences, with around 27% as singletons. Remarks on this clonotype: Its antigen is currently unknown.

The source of this sequence is an adult woman who had mild COVID-19 (a few samples of this study predate the infection). Cell type and time point are not known. The sample taken for sequencing was PBMCs or a T cell subset sorted from them (not recorded which). The chain has TRBV18 and TRBJ2-7, with 10 nucleotides matching TRBD1. The CDR3 here is CASSSNNPGQGPGEQYF. The CDR3 region has the DNA TGTGCCAGCTCATCGAACAACCCGGGACAGGGGCCGGGGGAGCAGTACTTC.